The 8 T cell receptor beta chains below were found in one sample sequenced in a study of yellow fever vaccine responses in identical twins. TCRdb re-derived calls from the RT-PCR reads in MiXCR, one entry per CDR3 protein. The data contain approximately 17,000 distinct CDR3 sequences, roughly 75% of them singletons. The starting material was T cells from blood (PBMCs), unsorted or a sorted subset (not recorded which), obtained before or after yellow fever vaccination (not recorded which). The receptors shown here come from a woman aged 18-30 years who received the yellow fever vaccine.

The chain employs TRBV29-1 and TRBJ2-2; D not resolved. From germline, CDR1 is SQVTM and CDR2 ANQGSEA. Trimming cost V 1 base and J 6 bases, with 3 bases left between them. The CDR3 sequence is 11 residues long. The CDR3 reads CSVEVAGELFF. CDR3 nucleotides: TGCAGCGTTGAAGTCGCCGGGGAGCTGTTTTTT.

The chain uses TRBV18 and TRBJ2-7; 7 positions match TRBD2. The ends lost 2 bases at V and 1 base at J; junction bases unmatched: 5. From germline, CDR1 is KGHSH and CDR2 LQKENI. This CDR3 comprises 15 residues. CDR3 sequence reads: CASSPGGVPSYEQYV. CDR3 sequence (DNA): TGTGCCAGCTCACCAGGGGGGGTCCCGTCCTACGAGCAGTACGTC.

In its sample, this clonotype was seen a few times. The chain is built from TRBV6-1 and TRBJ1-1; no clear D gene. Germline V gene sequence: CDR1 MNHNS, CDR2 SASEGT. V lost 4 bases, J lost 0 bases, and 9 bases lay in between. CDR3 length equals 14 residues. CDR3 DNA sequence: TGTGCCAGCAGTGGGGCCGTCATGAACACTGAAGCTTTCTTT. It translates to CASSGAVMNTEAFF.

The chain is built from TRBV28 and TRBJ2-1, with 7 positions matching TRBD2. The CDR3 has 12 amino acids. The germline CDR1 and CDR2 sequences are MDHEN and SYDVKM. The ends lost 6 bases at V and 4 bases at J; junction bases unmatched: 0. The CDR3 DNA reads TGTGCCAGCAGCGGGGGGTACAATGAGCAGTTCTTC. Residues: CASSGGYNEQFF.

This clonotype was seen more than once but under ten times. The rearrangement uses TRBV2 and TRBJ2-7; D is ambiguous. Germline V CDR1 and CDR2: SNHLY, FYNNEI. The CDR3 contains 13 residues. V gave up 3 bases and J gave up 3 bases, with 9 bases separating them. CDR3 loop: CASSEVPVYEQYV. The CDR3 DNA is TGTGCCAGCAGTGAGGTCCCCGTCTACGAGCAGTACGTC.

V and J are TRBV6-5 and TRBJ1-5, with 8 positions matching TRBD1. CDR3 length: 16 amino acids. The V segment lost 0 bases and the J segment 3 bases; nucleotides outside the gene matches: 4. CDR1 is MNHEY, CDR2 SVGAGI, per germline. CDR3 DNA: TGTGCCAGCAGTTACTCAGGGACAGGTCACAATCAGCCCCAGCATTTT. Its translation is CASSYSGTGHNQPQHF.

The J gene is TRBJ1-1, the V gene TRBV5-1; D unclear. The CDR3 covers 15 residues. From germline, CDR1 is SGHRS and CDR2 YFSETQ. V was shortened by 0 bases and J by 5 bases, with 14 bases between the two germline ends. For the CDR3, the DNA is TGCGCCAGCAGCTTGGATTCTCCGGGGTTGACTGAAGCTTTCTTT. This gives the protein CASSLDSPGLTEAFF.

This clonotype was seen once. The CDR3 sequence: CATSRDLGQGYEQYV. The CDR3, as DNA: TGTGCCACCAGCAGAGATTTAGGACAGGGGTACGAGCAGTACGTC. The chain uses TRBV15 and TRBJ2-7; TRBD1 matches at 9 bases. The junction had 4 bases not matched to a gene; V was cut back by 0 bases and J by 4 bases. Germline values: CDR1 LNHNV, CDR2 YYDKDF (reference sequence). The CDR3 spans 15 residues.